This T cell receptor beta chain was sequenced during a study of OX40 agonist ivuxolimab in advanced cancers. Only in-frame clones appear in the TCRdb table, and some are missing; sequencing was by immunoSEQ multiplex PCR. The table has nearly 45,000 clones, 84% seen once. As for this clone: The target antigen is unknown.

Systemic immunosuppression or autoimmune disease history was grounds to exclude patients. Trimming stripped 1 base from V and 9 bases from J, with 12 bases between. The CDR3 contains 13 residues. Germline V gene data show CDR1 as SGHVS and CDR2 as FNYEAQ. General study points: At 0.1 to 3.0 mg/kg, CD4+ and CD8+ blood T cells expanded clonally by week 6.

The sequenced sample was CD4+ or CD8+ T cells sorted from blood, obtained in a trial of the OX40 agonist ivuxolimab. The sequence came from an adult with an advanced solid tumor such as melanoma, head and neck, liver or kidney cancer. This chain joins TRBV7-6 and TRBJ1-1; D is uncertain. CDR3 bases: TGTGCCAGCAGCTTAGGGTTGACTGCTCAAGCTTTCTTT. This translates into CASSLGLTAQAFF.